This T cell receptor (beta chain) was obtained from a study of shared T cell receptors in the human thymus. This table comes from immunoSEQ multiplex PCR, and its TCRdb copy is limited to in-frame clones, with some not included. Among 630,000 or so clones listed, around 87% were seen once. This clone has a single count. The CDR3 loop spans 17 amino acids. Germline V lookup: CDR1 SGHNT, CDR2 YYREEE (reference sequence). Trimming left V 3 bases short and J 0 bases short, with 19 bases between. This same sample was also taken into another study, of human thymus T cells.

V usage is TRBV5-4 and J usage is TRBJ2-7; tentatively, D is TRBD2 (5 bases). What was sequenced was thymocytes. This clonotype originated in a boy younger than two with a congenital heart defect. The CDR3 DNA is TGTGCCAGCAGCTCCCCCCACGTCGGGGAGACCTCCTACGAGCAGTACTTC. It specifies CASSSPHVGETSYEQYF.